A selection of T cell receptor beta chains follows, all from one sample in a study of blood T cells in healthy people across ages. Each CDR3 protein is one row after TCRdb ran MiXCR on the 5' RACE reads. Seen here are around 800,000 distinct CDR3 sequences, about 55% observed once, and the top ten hold about 42%. The sample taken for sequencing was blood. Receptors originate from a man older than 75 in good health. Both conserved end residues are part of each CDR3.

V gene	CDR3 protein
TRBV9	CASSAGTLNTGELFF
TRBV6-5	CASSSIEGQGISYEQYF
TRBV6-6	CASSSETSVYF
TRBV4-1	CASSRGTGQETQYF
TRBV6-6	CASSDSMKYEQFF
TRBV20-1	CSARQDGENIQYF
TRBV6-6	CASRNPGGGQFF
TRBV6-5	CASRYLATGANVLTF
TRBV7-2	CASSPTAPAGLGRNTQYF
TRBV6-6	CASSYTSGSGEQFF
TRBV5-1	CASGDRAGTNEKLFF
TRBV9	CASSAATATEQYF
TRBV11-1	CASSAWVRVYNEQFF
TRBV5-1	CASSLRGQNIQYF
TRBV20-1	CSAPAPGTAKETQYF
TRBV24-1	CATSGTANGYTF
TRBV2	CASSVRGETQYF
TRBV12-3/TRBV12-4	CASSMTGGRYEQYF
TRBV20-1	CSGLTGAAYEQYF
TRBV24-1	CATRGLAIDEQFF